This TCR beta chain was sequenced for a study of cytomegalovirus exposure and HLA in healthy donors. Whole-study results and caveats: A later analysis showed that HLA-associated TCR beta chains had undergone more clonal expansion than equally common others. The authors listed around 150 TCR beta chains as cytomegalovirus-associated. Donors were assumed by presence/absence analyses to have roughly uniform sequencing depth.

V was pared by 4 bases and J by 5 bases, with 5 bases of the junction left unmatched. The CDR3 sequence is 14 residues long. The germline V gene has CDR1 SGDLS and CDR2 YYNGEE. Donors in the study were healthy people who gave bone marrow. The primer mix had 60 Vbeta and 13 Jbeta primers. Clones were sequenced by immunoSEQ multiplex PCR, and TCRdb holds only the in-frame ones, with some missing. The sample includes approximately 92,000 clones, roughly 80% of them seen just once. Turning to this clone: What it recognizes is unknown.

The specimen sequenced was PBMCs. The TCR comes from a girl aged 2 to 9 in good health and CMV-seropositive. V and J are TRBV9 and TRBJ2-4, with 8 bases matching TRBD2. As DNA, the CDR3 is TGTGCCAGCAGCCCTACTAGCGGTCAAAACATTCAGTACTTC. The encoded protein is CASSPTSGQNIQYF.